This T cell receptor (beta chain) was sequenced for a study of vaccination and CD4 T cells after COVID-19. Study in general: The study enrolled six male and four female convalescents, two of whom were Hispanic. The stimulus for the cells was overlapping spike peptides derived from SARS-CoV-2, HCoV-NL63, HCoV-OC43 and HCoV-229E.

The V end was cut by 3 bases, the J end by 0 bases, with 11 bases between. CDR1 and CDR2 (germline): KGHDR, SFDVKD. The CDR3 loop spans 15 amino acids. Cultured CD4+ T-cell DNA underwent Oncomine TCR Beta short-read sequencing. In this case, cultured CD4+ T cells provided the extracted genomic DNA. TCRdb reanalysed the PCR reads using MiXCR and keeps one entry per CDR3 protein. Seen here are thousands of distinct CDR3 sequences, 35% to 50% observed once, and the top ten hold around 10%. About this clonotype: Its matching antigen is unknown.

Treatment defined: approximately nine-day PBMC culture with coronavirus spike peptide pools or control peptides (ViraFEST assay). After expanding antigen-specific T cells with peptide pools, ViraFEST sequenced their TCRs. The specimen sequenced was CD4+ T cells from blood, cultured in vitro. V and J are TRBV24-1 and TRBJ2-7; tentatively, D is TRBD1 or TRBD2 (5 bases each). The TCR was taken from a human donor who had recovered from COVID-19. CDR3 sequence reads: CATSDSWGSSYEQYF. In DNA, the CDR3 is TGTGCCACCAGTGATAGCTGGGGGAGCTCCTACGAGCAGTACTTC.